This T cell receptor (beta chain) comes out of a study of shared clonotypes between healthy human individuals. Broader study findings: Estimated clonotype richness was generally higher in naive than memory subsets. Blood was the sole source, and tissue repertoires probably differ.

This CDR3 is 16 amino acids long. The V and J ends lost 3 bases and 5 bases, in that order; junction bases with no gene match: 7. Germline loops: CDR1 LGHNA, CDR2 YSLEER. Per the original data handling: Quality scores were absent from the junction-only immunoSEQ sequences, so filtering differed. Sequencing used immunoSEQ multiplex PCR; TCRdb keeps in-frame clones, though not all of them. V and J calls plus clone size are reproduced from that table; the DNA served to infer D and trimming. The table lists around 1.6 million clones, approximately 98% of them singletons. Note on this clone: Its antigen is not identified.

The chain joins TRBV4-3 to TRBJ2-7; the match to TRBD2 covers 13 bases. The sequenced sample was naive CD4+ T cells sorted from blood. This sample's subset: CD45RA+ positively selected. The clonotype was recovered from a man aged 30 to 39 in good health. Written as DNA, the CDR3 is TGCGCCAGCAGCCAGGAGACTAGCGGGAGGTACCACGAGCAGTACTTC. Translation gives CASSQETSGRYHEQYF.